This T cell receptor (beta chain) was found in a study of blood T cell repertoires in COVID-19. In the authors' methods: Amplification with reference gene primers provided the estimates of nucleated cell counts. TCRdb keeps only in-frame clones here, not all; method: immunoSEQ multiplex PCR. That table is the source of V, J and clone size, and D and trimming were worked out from the DNA. Counted here are about 210,000 clones, 65% to 90% occurring once; the ten biggest clones make up over 2%. Sequencing was carried out using peripheral blood. The sequence came from a woman in her 70s with COVID-19, enrolled during active disease.

The CDR3 nucleotides are TGTGCCACCAATATGGGCAGAGATAGCAATCAGCCCCAGCATTTT. Translation: CATNMGRDSNQPQHF. The chain links TRBV24-1 to TRBJ1-5; D unclear. V lost 8 bases, J lost 0 bases, and 13 bases lay in between. The CDR3 runs to 15 residues. Germline V gene sequence: CDR1 KGHDR, CDR2 SFDVKD.